This T cell receptor beta chain emerged from a study of spatial heterogeneity in lung cancer. Study-level background: The mean occurrence of each unique TCR and UMI combination in raw reads exceeded 9.5.

This clonotype was found many times. Time point denoted: sample taken at primary tumor resection. Whole RNA obtained from tumor, nontumor lung or frozen PBMC underwent sequencing without sorting. MiXCR, run by TCRdb on the 5' RACE reads, gives a single entry per CDR3 protein. The table has 75,000 to 85,000 distinct CDR3 sequences, around 21% seen once. Per germline, CDR1 MDHEN and CDR2 SYDVKM. Trimming cost V 5 bases and J 2 bases, with 16 bases left between them. This CDR3 is built from 15 residues. The chain combines TRBV28 with TRBJ2-7; either TRBD1 or TRBD2 may fit D (5 bases each). The sequence was collected from a male donor with early-stage non-small cell lung cancer. Specimen: PBMCs, collected at surgery. The CDR3: CASSPPLGRPYEQYF. The CDR3 DNA is TGTGCCAGCAGTCCCCCTCTGGGACGGCCCTACGAGCAGTACTTC.